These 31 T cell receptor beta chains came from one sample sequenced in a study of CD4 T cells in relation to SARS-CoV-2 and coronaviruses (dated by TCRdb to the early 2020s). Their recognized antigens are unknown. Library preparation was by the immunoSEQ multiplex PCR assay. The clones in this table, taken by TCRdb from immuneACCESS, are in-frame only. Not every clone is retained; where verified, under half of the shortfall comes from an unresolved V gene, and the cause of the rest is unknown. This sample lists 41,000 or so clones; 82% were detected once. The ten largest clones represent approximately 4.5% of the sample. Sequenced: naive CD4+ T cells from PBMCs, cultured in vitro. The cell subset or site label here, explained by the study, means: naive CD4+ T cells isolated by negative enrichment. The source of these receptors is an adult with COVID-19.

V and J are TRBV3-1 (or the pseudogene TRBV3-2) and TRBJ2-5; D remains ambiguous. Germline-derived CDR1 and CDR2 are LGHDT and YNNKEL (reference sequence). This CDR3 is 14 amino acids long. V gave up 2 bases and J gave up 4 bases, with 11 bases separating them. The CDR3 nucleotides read TGTGCCAGCAGCCAAACCTCTATGCGAGAGACCCAGTACTTC. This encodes CASSQTSMRETQYF.

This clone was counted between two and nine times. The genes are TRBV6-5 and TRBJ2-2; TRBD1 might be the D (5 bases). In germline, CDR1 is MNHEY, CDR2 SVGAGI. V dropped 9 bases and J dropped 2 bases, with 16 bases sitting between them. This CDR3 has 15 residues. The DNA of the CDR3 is TGTGCCAGTACACAGGACCCCCTAAACACCGGGGAGCTGTTTTTT. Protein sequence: CASTQDPLNTGELFF.

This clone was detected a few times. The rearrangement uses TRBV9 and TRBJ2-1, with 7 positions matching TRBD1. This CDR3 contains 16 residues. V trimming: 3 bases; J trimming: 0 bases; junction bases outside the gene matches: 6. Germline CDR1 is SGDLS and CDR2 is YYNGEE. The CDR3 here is CASSGGGTPSYNEQFF. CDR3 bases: TGTGCCAGCAGCGGAGGGGGCACACCCTCCTACAATGAGCAGTTCTTC. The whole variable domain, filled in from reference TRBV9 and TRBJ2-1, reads DSGVTQTPKHLITATGQRVTLRCSPRSGDLSVYWYQQSLDQGLQFLIQYYNGEERAKGNILERFSAQQFPDLHSELNLSSLELGDSALYFCASSGGGTPSYNEQFFGPGTRLTVL.

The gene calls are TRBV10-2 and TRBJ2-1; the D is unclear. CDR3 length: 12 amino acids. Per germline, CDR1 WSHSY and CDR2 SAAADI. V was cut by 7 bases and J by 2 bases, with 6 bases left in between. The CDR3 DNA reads TGCGCCAGCAACAACCCCTACAATGAGCAGTTCTTC. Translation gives CASNNPYNEQFF.

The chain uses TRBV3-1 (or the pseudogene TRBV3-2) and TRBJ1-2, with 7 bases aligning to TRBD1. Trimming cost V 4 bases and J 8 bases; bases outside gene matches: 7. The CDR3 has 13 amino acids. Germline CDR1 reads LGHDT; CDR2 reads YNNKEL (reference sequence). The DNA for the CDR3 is TGTGCCAGCAGCCCACTCAGGGGGGGAGGCTACACCTTC. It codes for CASSPLRGGGYTF.

The CDR3 bases are TGCGCCAGCAGCTTGTTTCCGGGTAATTCCTACGAGCAGTACTTC. This encodes CASSLFPGNSYEQYF. The chain employs TRBV5-1 and TRBJ2-7; no reliable D call. Germline V gene data show CDR1 as SGHRS and CDR2 as YFSETQ. The CDR3 contains 15 residues. Trimming stripped 1 base from V and 1 base from J, with 12 bases between.

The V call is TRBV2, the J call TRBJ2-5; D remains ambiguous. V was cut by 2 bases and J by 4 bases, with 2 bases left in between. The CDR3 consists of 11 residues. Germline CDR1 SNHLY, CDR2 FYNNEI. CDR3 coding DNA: TGTGCCAGCAGTGAATTAGAGACCCAGTACTTC. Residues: CASSELETQYF.

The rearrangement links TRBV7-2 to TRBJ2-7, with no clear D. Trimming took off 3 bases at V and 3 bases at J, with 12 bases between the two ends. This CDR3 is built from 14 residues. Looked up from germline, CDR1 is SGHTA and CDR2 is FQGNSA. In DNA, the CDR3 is TGTGCCAGCAGCTTCATCGGAGAGCTCTACGAGCAGTACTTC. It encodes CASSFIGELYEQYF.

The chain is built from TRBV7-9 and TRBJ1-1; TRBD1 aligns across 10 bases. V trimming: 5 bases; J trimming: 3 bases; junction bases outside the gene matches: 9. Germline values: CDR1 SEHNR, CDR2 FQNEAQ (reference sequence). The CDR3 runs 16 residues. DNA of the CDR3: TGTGCCAGCAGCGAATGGACAGGGGGGCGCTACACTGAAGCTTTCTTT. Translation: CASSEWTGGRYTEAFF.

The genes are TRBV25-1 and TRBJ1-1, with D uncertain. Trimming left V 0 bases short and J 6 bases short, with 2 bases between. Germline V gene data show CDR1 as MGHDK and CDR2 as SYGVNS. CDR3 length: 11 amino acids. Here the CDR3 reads CASSEYSEAFF. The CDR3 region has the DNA TGTGCCAGCAGTGAATACTCTGAAGCTTTCTTT.

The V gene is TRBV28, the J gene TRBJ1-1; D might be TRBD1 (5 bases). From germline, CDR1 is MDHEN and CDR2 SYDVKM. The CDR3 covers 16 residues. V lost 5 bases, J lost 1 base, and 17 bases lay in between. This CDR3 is CASSQTRAARNTEAFF. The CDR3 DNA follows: TGTGCCAGCAGTCAGACCAGGGCAGCGAGGAACACTGAAGCTTTCTTT.

Here the CDR3 reads CASSPSGKYYGYTF. The CDR3 DNA reads as TGTGCCAGCAGTCCCTCGGGGAAATACTATGGCTACACCTTC. The chain couples TRBV28 to TRBJ1-2; D is unclear. The V end lost 5 bases, the J end lost 3 bases, and 13 bases lay between the germline ends. CDR1 and CDR2 (germline): MDHEN, SYDVKM. The CDR3 covers 14 residues.

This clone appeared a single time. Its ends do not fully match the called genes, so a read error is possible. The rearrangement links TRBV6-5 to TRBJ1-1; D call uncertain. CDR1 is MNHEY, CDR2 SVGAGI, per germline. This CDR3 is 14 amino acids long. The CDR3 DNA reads TGTGCCGGCAGACCCAGCGGGAGGAGCACTGAAGCTTTCTTT. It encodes CAGRPSGRSTEAFF.

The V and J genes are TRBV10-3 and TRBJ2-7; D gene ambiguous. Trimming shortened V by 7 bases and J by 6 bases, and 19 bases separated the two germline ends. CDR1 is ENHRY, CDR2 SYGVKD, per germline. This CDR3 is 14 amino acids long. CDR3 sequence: CAIKYRPADSEQYF. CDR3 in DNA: TGTGCCATCAAATACAGACCGGCTGACTCCGAGCAGTACTTC.

The CDR3 sequence is CASSQGLRQGSYEQYF. The CDR3 nucleotides read TGCGCCAGCAGCCAGGGCCTCAGACAAGGCTCCTACGAGCAGTACTTC. The rearrangement uses TRBV4-1 and TRBJ2-7; D is undetermined. With 3 bases removed from V and 0 bases from J, the gap between germline ends came to 15 bases. The CDR3 is 16 amino acids. Looked up from germline, CDR1 is MGHRA and CDR2 is YSYEKL.

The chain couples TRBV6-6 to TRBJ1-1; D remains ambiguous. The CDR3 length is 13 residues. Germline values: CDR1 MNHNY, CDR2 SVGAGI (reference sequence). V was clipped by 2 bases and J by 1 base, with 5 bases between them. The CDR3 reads CASSYIGNTEAFF. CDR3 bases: TGTGCCAGCAGTTACATTGGGAACACTGAAGCTTTCTTT.

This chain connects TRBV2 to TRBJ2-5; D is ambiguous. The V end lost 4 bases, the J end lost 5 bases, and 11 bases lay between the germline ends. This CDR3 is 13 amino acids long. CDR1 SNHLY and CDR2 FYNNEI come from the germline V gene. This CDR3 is CASSAAPRETQYF. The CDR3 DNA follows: TGTGCCAGCAGTGCGGCCCCTCGGGAGACCCAGTACTTC.

The DNA of the CDR3 is TGTGCCACCAAAATCGGGACAGGGCTCGAGCAGTACTTC. Translating gives CATKIGTGLEQYF. The chain combines TRBV2 with TRBJ2-7; 9 bases are shared with TRBD1. CDR3 size: 13 residues. The V gene's germline CDR1 is SNHLY and CDR2 FYNNEI. V gave up 10 bases and J gave up 6 bases; unmatched junction bases: 10.

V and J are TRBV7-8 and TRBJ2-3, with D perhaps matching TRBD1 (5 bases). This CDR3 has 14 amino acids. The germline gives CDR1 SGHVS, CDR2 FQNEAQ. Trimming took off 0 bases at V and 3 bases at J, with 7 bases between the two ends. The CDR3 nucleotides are TGTGCCAGCAGCTTAGCTTCAGGGACAGATACGCAGTATTTT. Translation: CASSLASGTDTQYF.

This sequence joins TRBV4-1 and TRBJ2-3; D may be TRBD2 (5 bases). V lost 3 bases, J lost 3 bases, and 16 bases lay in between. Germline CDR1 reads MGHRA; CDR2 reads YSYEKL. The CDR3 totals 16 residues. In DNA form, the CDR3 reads TGCGCCAGCAGCCATGGTCTGATGAGGGTTACAGATACGCAGTATTTT. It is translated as CASSHGLMRVTDTQYF.

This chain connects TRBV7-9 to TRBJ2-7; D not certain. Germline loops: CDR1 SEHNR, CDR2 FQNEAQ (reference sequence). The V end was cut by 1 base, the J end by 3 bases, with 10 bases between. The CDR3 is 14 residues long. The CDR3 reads CASSLGSPGYEQYF. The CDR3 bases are TGTGCCAGCAGCTTAGGGTCCCCGGGCTACGAGCAGTACTTC.

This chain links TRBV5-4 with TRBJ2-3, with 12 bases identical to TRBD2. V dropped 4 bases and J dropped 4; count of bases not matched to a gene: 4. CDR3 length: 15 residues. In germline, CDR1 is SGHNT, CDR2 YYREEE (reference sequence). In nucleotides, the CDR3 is TGTGCCAGCAGCCCGACTAGCGGGAGAGCAGATACGCAGTATTTT. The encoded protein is CASSPTSGRADTQYF. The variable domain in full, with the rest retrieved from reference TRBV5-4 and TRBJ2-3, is ETGVTQSPTHLIKTRGQQVTLRCSSQSGHNTVSWYQQALGQGPQFIFQYYREEENGRGNFPPRFSGLQFPNYSSELNVNALELDDSALYLCASSPTSGRADTQYFGPGTRLTVL.

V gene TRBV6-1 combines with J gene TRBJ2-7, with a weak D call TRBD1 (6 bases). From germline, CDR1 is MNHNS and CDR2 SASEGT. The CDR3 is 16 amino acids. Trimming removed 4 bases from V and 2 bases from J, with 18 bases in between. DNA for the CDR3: TGTGCCAGCAGTGTTAAACCCGGGACATCAACCTACGAGCAGTACTTC. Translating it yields CASSVKPGTSTYEQYF.

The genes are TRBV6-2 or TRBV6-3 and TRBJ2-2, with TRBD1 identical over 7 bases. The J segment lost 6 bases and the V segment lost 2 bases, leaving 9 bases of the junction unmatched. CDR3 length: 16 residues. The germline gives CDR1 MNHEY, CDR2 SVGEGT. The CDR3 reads CASSYTLRQGAGELFF. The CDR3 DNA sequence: TGTGCCAGCAGTTACACCCTTAGACAGGGCGCCGGGGAGCTGTTTTTT.

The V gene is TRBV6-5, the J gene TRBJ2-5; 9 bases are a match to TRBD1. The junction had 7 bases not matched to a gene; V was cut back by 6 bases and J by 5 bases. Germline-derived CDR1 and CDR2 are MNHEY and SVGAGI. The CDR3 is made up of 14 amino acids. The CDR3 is CASSPDRGRETQYF. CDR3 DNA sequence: TGTGCCAGCAGCCCCGACAGGGGGAGGGAGACCCAGTACTTC.

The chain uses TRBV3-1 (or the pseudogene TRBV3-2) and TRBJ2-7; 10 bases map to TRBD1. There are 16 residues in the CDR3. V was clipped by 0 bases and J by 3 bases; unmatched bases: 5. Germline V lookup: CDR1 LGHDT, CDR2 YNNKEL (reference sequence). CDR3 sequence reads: CASSQDLGTGDYEQYF. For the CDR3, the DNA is TGTGCCAGCAGCCAAGATTTGGGGACAGGGGACTACGAGCAGTACTTC.

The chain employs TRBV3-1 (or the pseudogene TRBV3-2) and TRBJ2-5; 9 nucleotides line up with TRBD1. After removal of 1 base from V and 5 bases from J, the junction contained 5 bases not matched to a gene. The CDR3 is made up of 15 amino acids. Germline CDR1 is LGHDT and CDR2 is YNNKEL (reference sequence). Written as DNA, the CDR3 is TGTGCCAGCAGCCAAGCATCGACAGGGGGGGAGACCCAGTACTTC. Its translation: CASSQASTGGETQYF.

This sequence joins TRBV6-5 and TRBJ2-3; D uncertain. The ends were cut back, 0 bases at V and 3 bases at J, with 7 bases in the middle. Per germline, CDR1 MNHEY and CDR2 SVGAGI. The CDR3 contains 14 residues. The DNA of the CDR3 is TGTGCCAGCAGTTACTCGAGGTCAACAGATACGCAGTATTTT. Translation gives CASSYSRSTDTQYF.

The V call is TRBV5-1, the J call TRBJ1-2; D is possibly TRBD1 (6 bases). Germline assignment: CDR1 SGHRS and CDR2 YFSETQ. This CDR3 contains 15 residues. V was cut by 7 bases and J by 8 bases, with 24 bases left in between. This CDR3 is CASAQTSQGQLGYTF. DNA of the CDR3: TGCGCCAGCGCTCAAACCTCTCAGGGGCAGTTGGGCTACACCTTC.

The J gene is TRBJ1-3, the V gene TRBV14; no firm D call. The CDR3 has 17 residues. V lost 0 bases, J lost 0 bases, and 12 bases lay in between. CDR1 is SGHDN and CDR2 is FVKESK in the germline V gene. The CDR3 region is CASSQERAGSSGNTIYF. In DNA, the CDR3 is TGTGCCAGCAGCCAAGAACGGGCAGGCTCCTCTGGAAACACCATATATTTT. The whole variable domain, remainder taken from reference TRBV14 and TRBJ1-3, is EAGVTQFPSHSVIEKGQTVTLRCDPISGHDNLYWYRRVMGKEIKFLLHFVKESKQDESGMPNNRFLAERTGGTYSTLKVQPAELEDSGVYFCASSQERAGSSGNTIYFGEGSWLTVV.

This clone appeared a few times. CDR3 nucleotide sequence: TGTGCCACCAGCCGCTCGGCGGCTAGCTCGGCAGATACGCAGTATTTT. The encoded protein is CATSRSAASSADTQYF. The rearrangement joins TRBV15 to TRBJ2-3; tentative D call: TRBD2 (5 bases). Germline V gene lookup returns CDR1 LNHNV and CDR2 YYDKDF (reference sequence). Trimming stripped 5 bases from V and 4 bases from J, with 19 bases between. The CDR3 has 16 amino acids.